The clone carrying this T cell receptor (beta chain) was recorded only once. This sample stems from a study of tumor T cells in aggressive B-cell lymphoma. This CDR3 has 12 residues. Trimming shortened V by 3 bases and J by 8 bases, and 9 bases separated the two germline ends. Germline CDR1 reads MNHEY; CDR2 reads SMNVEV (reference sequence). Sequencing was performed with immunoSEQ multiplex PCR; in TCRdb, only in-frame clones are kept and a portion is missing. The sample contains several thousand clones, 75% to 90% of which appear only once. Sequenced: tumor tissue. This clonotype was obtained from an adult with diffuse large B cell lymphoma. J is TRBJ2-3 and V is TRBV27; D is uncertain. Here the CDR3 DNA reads TGTGCCAGCAGTTTGCTAGGCGGTACGCAGTATTTT. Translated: CASSLLGGTQYF.